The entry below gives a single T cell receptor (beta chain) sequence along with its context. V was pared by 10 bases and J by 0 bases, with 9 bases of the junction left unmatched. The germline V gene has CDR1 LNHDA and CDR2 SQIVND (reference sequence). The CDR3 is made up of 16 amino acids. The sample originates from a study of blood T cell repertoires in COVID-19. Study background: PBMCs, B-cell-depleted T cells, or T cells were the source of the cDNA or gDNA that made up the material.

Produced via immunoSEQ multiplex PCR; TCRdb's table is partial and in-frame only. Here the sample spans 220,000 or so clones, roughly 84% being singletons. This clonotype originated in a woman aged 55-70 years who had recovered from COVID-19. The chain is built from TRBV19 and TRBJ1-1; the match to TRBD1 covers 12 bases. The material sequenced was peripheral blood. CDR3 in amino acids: CATDPGTGGLNTEAFF. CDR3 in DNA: TGTGCCACCGACCCGGGGACAGGGGGCCTGAACACTGAAGCTTTCTTT. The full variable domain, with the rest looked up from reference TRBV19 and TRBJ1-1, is DGGITQSPKYLFRKEGQNVTLSCEQNLNHDAMYWYRQDPGQGLRLIYYSQIVNDFQKGDIAEGYSVSREKKESFPLTVTSAQKNPTAFYLCATDPGTGGLNTEAFFGQGTRLTVV.